The rows below give T cell receptor beta chains drawn from one sample of a study of blood T cell repertoires in COVID-19. Method: immunoSEQ multiplex PCR; TCRdb's copy keeps in-frame clones and lacks some. The table lists over 95,000 clones, 70% to 90% of them singletons. Sequences were obtained from peripheral blood. These receptor sequences come from a woman aged 70-85 years who had recovered from COVID-19. CDR3s include the opening cysteine and the closing phenylalanine or tryptophan. A D gene is named only where the DNA matches it firmly. Some rows have no size entry. The others give once, few or many, or a class for an expanded clone.

size: few
J: TRBJ1-2
length: 12
V: TRBV19
D: TRBD1
CDR3: CASGRQGSGYTF
DNA: TGTGCCAGTGGTCGACAGGGGAGCGGCTACACCTTC

size: .
J: TRBJ1-4
length: 14
V: TRBV7-9
D: .
CDR3: CASSFFSGTEKLFF
DNA: TGTGCCAGCAGCTTTTTTTCAGGAACTGAAAAACTGTTTTTT

size: .
J: TRBJ1-1
length: 16
V: TRBV4-1
D: .
CDR3: CASTPRGTALNTEAFF
DNA: TGCGCCAGCACCCCAAGGGGGACCGCTTTGAACACTGAAGCTTTCTTT

size: .
J: TRBJ2-7
length: 14
V: TRBV6-1
D: .
CDR3: CASSDSRATYEQYF
DNA: TGTGCCAGCAGTGATAGCCGAGCGACCTACGAGCAGTACTTC

size: .
J: TRBJ1-1
length: 13
V: TRBV7-3
D: .
CDR3: CASSTTKAGEAFF
DNA: TGTGCCAGCAGCACCACAAAGGCAGGTGAAGCTTTCTTT

size: .
J: TRBJ2-7
length: 13
V: TRBV12-3/TRBV12-4
D: TRBD1
CDR3: CASSYRGRYEQYF
DNA: TGTGCCAGCAGTTACAGGGGGCGCTACGAGCAGTACTTC

size: .
J: TRBJ2-3
length: 16
V: TRBV11-3
D: TRBD1
CDR3: CASSLGGTGIADTQYF
DNA: TGTGCCAGCAGCTTAGGGGGGACAGGGATCGCAGATACGCAGTATTTT

size: .
J: TRBJ2-2
length: 14
V: TRBV7-2
D: .
CDR3: CASSLQGSTGELFF
DNA: TGTGCCAGCAGCTTACAGGGGAGCACCGGGGAGCTGTTTTTT

size: few
J: TRBJ1-2
length: 14
V: TRBV27
D: .
CDR3: CARSQGKRRYGYTF
DNA: TGTGCCAGGTCCCAGGGGAAAAGGCGCTATGGCTACACCTTC

size: .
J: TRBJ2-3
length: 15
V: TRBV18
D: .
CDR3: CASSLMGGGSDTQYF
DNA: TGTGCCAGCTCACTGATGGGTGGAGGCTCAGATACGCAGTATTTT

size: .
J: TRBJ1-3
length: 16
V: TRBV3-1/TRBV3-2
D: TRBD1
CDR3: CASSQGGTGSGNTIYF
DNA: TGTGCCAGCAGCCAAGGGGGGACAGGGTCTGGAAACACCATATATTTT

size: .
J: TRBJ1-1
length: 14
V: TRBV5-6
D: .
CDR3: CASSLVVGRDRAFF
DNA: TGTGCCAGCAGCTTGGTAGTCGGGAGGGACCGGGCTTTCTTT

size: .
J: TRBJ1-2
length: 15
V: TRBV6-6
D: .
CDR3: CASTPWSPTNYGYTF
DNA: TGTGCCAGCACCCCTTGGAGCCCGACTAACTATGGCTACACCTTC

size: .
J: TRBJ2-5
length: 17
V: TRBV2
D: TRBD1
CDR3: CASSELTDRAIQETQYF
DNA: TGTGCCAGCAGTGAATTAACGGACAGGGCAATCCAAGAGACCCAGTACTTC

size: .
J: TRBJ2-5
length: 13
V: TRBV5-1
D: .
CDR3: CASSSQEWETQYF
DNA: TGCGCCAGCAGCTCACAGGAGTGGGAGACCCAGTACTTC

size: .
J: TRBJ2-7
length: 12
V: TRBV7-2
D: .
CDR3: CASSLVRYEQYF
DNA: TGTGCCAGCAGCTTAGTTCGCTACGAGCAGTACTTC

size: .
J: TRBJ1-4
length: 16
V: TRBV4-3
D: TRBD1
CDR3: CASSQGNRGTNEKLFF
DNA: TGCGCCAGCAGCCAAGGCAACAGGGGTACTAATGAAAAACTGTTTTTT

size: .
J: TRBJ2-4
length: 14
V: TRBV28
D: TRBD2
CDR3: CAIQTRAGDPNQYF
DNA: TGTGCCATCCAAACGCGGGCGGGGGACCCGAATCAGTACTTC

size: .
J: TRBJ1-3
length: 13
V: TRBV30
D: .
CDR3: CASTASAGNTIYF
DNA: TGTGCCAGCACAGCCTCCGCTGGAAACACCATATATTTT

size: .
J: TRBJ1-5
length: 16
V: TRBV15
D: TRBD1
CDR3: CATSRASGDRVQPQHF
DNA: TGTGCCACCAGCAGAGCCTCGGGGGACAGAGTGCAGCCCCAGCATTTT

size: .
J: TRBJ2-6
length: 17
V: TRBV20-1
D: .
CDR3: CSASDRRGGSGANVLTF
DNA: TGCAGTGCTAGTGATCGTAGAGGCGGCTCTGGGGCCAACGTCCTGACTTTC

size: .
J: TRBJ1-6
length: 15
V: TRBV10-3
D: .
CDR3: CAISLTAPGLEALHF
DNA: TGTGCCATCAGTCTGACGGCCCCTGGTCTGGAGGCCCTCCACTTT

size: .
J: TRBJ2-6
length: 18
V: TRBV3-1/TRBV3-2
D: .
CDR3: CASSHSPGLSSGANVLTF
DNA: TGTGCCAGCAGCCATTCGCCGGGACTCTCCTCTGGGGCCAACGTCCTGACTTTC

size: .
J: TRBJ2-2
length: 16
V: TRBV6-4
D: TRBD1
CDR3: CASSDSRQGNTGELFF
DNA: TGTGCCAGCAGTGACAGCCGACAGGGAAACACCGGGGAGCTGTTTTTT

size: .
J: TRBJ2-5
length: 15
V: TRBV7-6
D: TRBD1
CDR3: CASSSHGTGEETQYF
DNA: TGTGCCAGCAGTTCTCATGGGACAGGGGAGGAGACCCAGTACTTC

size: .
J: TRBJ2-7
length: 14
V: TRBV5-1
D: .
CDR3: CASGADGSSYEQYF
DNA: TGCGCCAGCGGCGCAGACGGGAGCTCCTACGAGCAGTACTTC

size: .
J: TRBJ2-6
length: 15
V: TRBV5-1
D: .
CDR3: CASSSQGAGANVLTF
DNA: TGCGCCAGCAGCTCACAGGGAGCTGGGGCCAACGTCCTGACTTTC

size: .
J: TRBJ1-1
length: 13
V: TRBV6-5
D: TRBD1
CDR3: CASSPGTVTEAFF
DNA: TGTGCCAGCAGCCCCGGGACAGTCACTGAAGCTTTCTTT

size: once
J: TRBJ2-7
length: 11
V: TRBV29-1
D: .
CDR3: CSVLQAYEQYF
DNA: TGCAGCGTTCTCCAGGCGTACGAGCAGTACTTC

size: .
J: TRBJ2-2
length: 16
V: TRBV4-3
D: TRBD2
CDR3: CASSQGRGGDTGELFF
DNA: TGCGCCAGCAGCCAAGGGCGGGGAGGGGACACCGGGGAGCTGTTTTTT

size: .
J: TRBJ1-2
length: 15
V: TRBV23-1
D: .
CDR3: CASSHLQGPRRGYTF
DNA: TGCGCCAGCAGTCATCTTCAGGGCCCCCGACGAGGCTACACCTTC

size: .
J: TRBJ1-4
length: 13
V: TRBV30
D: .
CDR3: CAWSVGGTEKLFF
DNA: TGTGCCTGGAGTGTCGGAGGTACTGAAAAACTGTTTTTT

size: .
J: TRBJ1-5
length: 15
V: TRBV24-1
D: .
CDR3: CATSDGRGRNQPQHF
DNA: TGTGCCACCAGTGACGGGCGGGGGCGGAATCAGCCCCAGCATTTT

size: .
J: TRBJ1-1
length: 8
V: TRBV21-1
D: .
CDR3: CASSKSRF
DNA: TGTGCCAGCAGCAAATCGCGCTTT

size: once
J: TRBJ1-2
length: 14
V: TRBV19
D: .
CDR3: CASSIPSSGYGYTF
DNA: TGTGCCAGTAGTATCCCCTCCTCGGGCTATGGCTACACCTTC

size: .
J: TRBJ2-6
length: 17
V: TRBV28
D: .
CDR3: CASTLSRRSSGANVLTF
DNA: TGTGCCAGCACCCTCAGCAGGAGGAGCTCTGGGGCCAACGTCCTGACTTTC

size: .
J: TRBJ2-7
length: 14
V: TRBV7-2
D: .
CDR3: CASSTAPGAYEQYF
DNA: TGTGCCAGCAGCACGGCTCCGGGAGCCTACGAGCAGTACTTC

size: once
J: TRBJ1-1
length: 13
V: TRBV27
D: .
CDR3: CASSEGVNTEAFF
DNA: TGTGCCAGCAGTGAGGGGGTCAACACTGAAGCTTTCTTT

size: .
J: TRBJ2-1
length: 15
V: TRBV9
D: .
CDR3: CASSVAEVGGNEQFF
DNA: TGTGCCAGCAGCGTAGCGGAAGTGGGCGGGAATGAGCAGTTCTTC

size: .
J: TRBJ1-5
length: 17
V: TRBV3-1/TRBV3-2
D: TRBD1
CDR3: CASSQAHRVGGDQPQHF
DNA: TGTGCCAGCAGCCAAGCCCACCGGGTAGGGGGCGATCAGCCCCAGCATTTT